This T cell receptor beta chain was documented in a study of identical twins. Germline V gene lookup returns CDR1 SGHAT and CDR2 FQNNGV. This CDR3 has 15 amino acids. Trimming shortened V by 1 base and J by 0 bases, and 6 bases separated the two germline ends. At least ten counts were recorded for this clonotype. TCRdb analysed the 5' RACE reads with MiXCR anew, one entry per CDR3 protein. The repertoire includes around 100,000 distinct CDR3 sequences, 5.9% of them detected once, and roughly 12% sits in the top ten. The sample consisted of memory T cells sorted from blood. The receptor comes from a woman aged 50 to 65 in good health. The chain recombines TRBV11-2 with TRBJ2-2, with unresolved D. In nucleotides, the CDR3 is TGTGCCAGCAGCTTAGCGGCTACGAACACCGGGGAGCTGTTTTTT. Translating it yields CASSLAATNTGELFF. The full variable domain, with the rest looked up from reference TRBV11-2 and TRBJ2-2, is EAGVAQSPRYKIIEKRQSVAFWCNPISGHATLYWYQQILGQGPKLLIQFQNNGVVDDSQLPKDRFSAERLKGVDSTLKIQPAKLEDSAVYLCASSLAATNTGELFFGEGSRLTVL.